This TCR beta chain appears in the sequencing data of a study of CD8 T cells in Susac syndrome. Reverse transcription of about 0.5 to 1 ug RNA was performed with random hexamers. Each CDR3 protein gets one entry after TCRdb re-called the immunoSEQ multiplex PCR reads with MiXCR. The sample carries around 95,000 distinct CDR3 sequences, about 95% recorded once. The CDR3 totals 16 residues. V was shortened by 4 bases and J by 1 base, with 11 bases between the two germline ends. Sequencing was carried out using CD8+ T cells from PBMCs. The chain couples TRBV23-1 to TRBJ2-6; D unclear. TRBV23-1 is reported as an ORF; its role is uncertain. This clonotype was sampled from a human donor with Susac syndrome. The DNA for the CDR3 is TGCGCCAGCAGTCCCTCCTGTCCTTCTGGGGCCAACGTCCTGACTTTC. Protein sequence: CASSPSCPSGANVLTF.